The sequence of this T cell receptor (beta chain) was determined in a study of CD8 T cells in ankylosing spondylitis. Quantitative 5'-RACE with molecular barcodes produced the TCR beta libraries. One entry per CDR3 protein, called by TCRdb with MiXCR from the 5' RACE reads. Counted here are roughly 180,000 distinct CDR3 sequences, around 13% occurring once; the ten biggest clones make up more than 15%. Concerning this clonotype: Its antigen is as yet unknown.

Overall study results and limits: Disease-associated clonotypes exhibited CD8+ identity and were relatively infrequent in peripheral blood. Several highly homologous variants made up a TCR beta motif that seemed to typify ankylosing spondylitis blood. Significantly higher representation of disease-linked clones was reported for matched ankylosing spondylitis synovial fluid.

CDR1 SGHDT and CDR2 YYEEEE come from the germline V gene. Trimming cost V 0 bases and J 4 bases, with 5 bases left between them. This CDR3 contains 13 residues. The sequenced material came from blood, either unsorted or a sorted T cell fraction (not recorded which). The chain links TRBV5-6 to TRBJ2-1, with unresolved D. The TCR originated in a male donor with ankylosing spondylitis or in good health (not recorded which). The DNA for the CDR3 is TGTGCCAGCAGCTTGGCTCAGTACAATGAGCAGTTCTTC. Protein sequence: CASSLAQYNEQFF.